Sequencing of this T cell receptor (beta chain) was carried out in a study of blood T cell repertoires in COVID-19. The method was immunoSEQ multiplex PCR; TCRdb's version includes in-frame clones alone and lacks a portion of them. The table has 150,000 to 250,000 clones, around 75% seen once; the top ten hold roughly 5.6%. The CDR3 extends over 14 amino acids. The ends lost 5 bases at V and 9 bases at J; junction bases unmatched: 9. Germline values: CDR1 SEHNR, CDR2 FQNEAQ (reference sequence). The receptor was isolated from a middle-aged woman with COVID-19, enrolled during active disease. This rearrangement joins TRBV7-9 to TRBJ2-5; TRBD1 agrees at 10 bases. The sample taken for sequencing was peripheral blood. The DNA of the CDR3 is TGTGCCAGCAGCGCGGGACAGGGGCAGGGGGCCCAGTACTTC. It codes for CASSAGQGQGAQYF.